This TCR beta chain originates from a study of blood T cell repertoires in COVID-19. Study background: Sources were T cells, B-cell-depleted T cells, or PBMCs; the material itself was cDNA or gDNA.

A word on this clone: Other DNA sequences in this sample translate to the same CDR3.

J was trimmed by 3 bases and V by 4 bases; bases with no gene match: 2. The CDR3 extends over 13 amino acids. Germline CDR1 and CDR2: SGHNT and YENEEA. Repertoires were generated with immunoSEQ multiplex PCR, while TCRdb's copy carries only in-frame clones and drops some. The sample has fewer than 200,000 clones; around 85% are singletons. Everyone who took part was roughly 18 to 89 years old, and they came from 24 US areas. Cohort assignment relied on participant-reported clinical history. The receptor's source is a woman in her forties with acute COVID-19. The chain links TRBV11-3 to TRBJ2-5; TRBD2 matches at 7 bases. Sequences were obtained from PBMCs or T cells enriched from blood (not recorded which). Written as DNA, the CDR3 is TGTGCCAGCAGCTCTAGCGGCGAAGAGACCCAGTACTTC. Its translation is CASSSSGEETQYF. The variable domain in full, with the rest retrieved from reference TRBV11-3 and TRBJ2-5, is EAGVVQSPRYKIIEKKQPVAFWCNPISGHNTLYWYLQNLGQGPELLIRYENEEAVDDSQLPKDRFSAERLKGVDSTLKIQPAELGDSAVYLCASSSSGEETQYFGPGTRLLVL.